The 29 T cell receptor beta chains below come from one sample, sequenced in a study of T cell responses to AZD1222 COVID-19 vaccine. Only in-frame clones appear in the TCRdb table, and some are missing; sequencing was by immunoSEQ multiplex PCR. The data show 95,000 to 150,000 clones, roughly 88% seen once. The sample in question was peripheral blood, obtained on day 0 of AZD1222 vaccination. These TCRs come from an adult in good health.

This clone showed up just once. The J gene is TRBJ1-4, the V gene TRBV7-8; D not resolved. Deletions cut 1 base from V and 0 bases from J, with 6 bases between. This CDR3 is built from 15 residues. Germline CDR1 reads SGHVS; CDR2 reads FQNEAQ. CDR3 amino acids: CASSLGRPTNEKLFF. Here the CDR3 DNA reads TGTGCCAGCAGCTTAGGTAGGCCAACTAATGAAAAACTGTTTTTT. The full variable domain, in which reference TRBV7-8 and TRBJ1-4 provide the parts outside the CDR3, is GAGVSQSPRYKVAKRGQDVALRCDPISGHVSLFWYQQALGQGPEFLTYFQNEAQLDKSGLPSDRFFAERPEGSVSTLKIQRTQQEDSAVYLCASSLGRPTNEKLFFGSGTQLSVL.

The count of this clone is one. This chain's CDR3 is CAISGLTYNEQFF. In DNA form, the CDR3 reads TGTGCCATCAGCGGACTCACCTACAATGAGCAGTTCTTC. The V gene is TRBV10-3, the J gene TRBJ2-1, with D tentatively TRBD2 (5 bases). Germline CDR1 is ENHRY and CDR2 is SYGVKD. Trimming shortened V by 6 bases and J by 2 bases, and 8 bases separated the two germline ends. The CDR3 length is 13 residues.

V gene TRBV18 combines with J gene TRBJ1-2; 7 bases match TRBD1. The CDR3 runs 15 residues. In germline, CDR1 is KGHSH, CDR2 LQKENI. V trimming: 2 bases; J trimming: 6 bases; junction bases outside the gene matches: 9. CDR3 nucleotide sequence: TGTGCCAGCTCACCAAGACAGGGAAGCGGGGATGGCTACACCTTC. Protein: CASSPRQGSGDGYTF.

This CDR3 is CASSPPGSAYNEQFF. CDR3 sequence (DNA): TGTGCCAGCAGCCCCCCCGGTTCTGCCTACAATGAGCAGTTCTTC. The chain carries TRBV7-9 and TRBJ2-1; the D is unclear. This CDR3 is 15 amino acids long. The V gene's germline CDR1 is SEHNR and CDR2 FQNEAQ (reference sequence). V dropped 5 bases and J dropped 2 bases, with 13 bases sitting between them.

The J gene is TRBJ2-7, the V gene TRBV4-1, with D uncertain. The germline V and J ends were trimmed by 0 bases and 6 bases, with 12 bases remaining between them. In germline, CDR1 is MGHRA, CDR2 YSYEKL. This CDR3 has 14 residues. CDR3 coding DNA: TGCGCCAGCAGCCAAGAAGGAAACCCGATCGAGCAGTACTTC. It yields the protein CASSQEGNPIEQYF.

The chain recombines TRBV4-2 with TRBJ1-6, with D maybe TRBD1 (5 bases). The V end was cut by 1 base, the J end by 7 bases, with 17 bases between. CDR3 length: 17 amino acids. Germline values: CDR1 LGHNA, CDR2 YNFKEQ. The CDR3 loop is CASSQGGGPGSNSPLHF. The CDR3 nucleotides read TGTGCCAGCAGCCAAGGGGGGGGTCCAGGCTCCAATTCACCCCTCCACTTT.

This clone was observed once. The chain couples TRBV12-3 or TRBV12-4 to TRBJ2-2; D call uncertain. V lost 0 bases and J lost 7, with 6 bases in between. The CDR3 is 13 amino acids. The CDR3 sequence is CASSLAQIGELFF. The CDR3 bases are TGTGCCAGCAGTTTAGCCCAAATCGGGGAGCTGTTTTTT.

CDR3 in amino acids: CASSLISGAYEVYEQYF. DNA of the CDR3: TGTGCCAGCAGCCTCATAAGTGGCGCCTACGAGGTGTACGAGCAGTACTTC. The chain uses TRBV7-2 and TRBJ2-7, with D unclear. The CDR3 has 17 amino acids. V was shortened by 5 bases and J by 4 bases, with 24 bases between the two germline ends. Germline CDR1 SGHTA, CDR2 FQGNSA.

The chain employs TRBV5-5 and TRBJ2-7, with unresolved D. Germline CDR1 is SGHKS and CDR2 is YYEKEE (reference sequence). V dropped 2 bases and J dropped 0 bases, with 9 bases sitting between them. The CDR3 has 14 amino acids. CDR3 in DNA: TGTGCCAGCAGCTTCTCGGTGTACTCCTACGAGCAGTACTTC. Its protein product is CASSFSVYSYEQYF. Full variable domain (missing parts from reference TRBV5-5 and TRBJ2-7): DAGVTQSPTHLIKTRGQQVTLRCSPISGHKSVSWYQQVLGQGPQFIFQYYEKEERGRGNFPDRFSARQFPNYSSELNVNALLLGDSALYLCASSFSVYSYEQYFGPGTRLTVT.

The chain has TRBV24-1 and TRBJ1-2, with 7 bases that match TRBD1. The CDR3 covers 13 residues. Looked up from germline, CDR1 is KGHDR and CDR2 is SFDVKD. The V and J ends lost 4 bases and 8 bases, in that order; junction bases with no gene match: 6. The CDR3 here is CATSDLTGNGYTF. The CDR3 DNA reads TGTGCCACCAGTGACCTGACAGGGAACGGCTACACCTTC.

V usage is TRBV28 and J usage is TRBJ2-1; no reliable D call. The germline V and J ends were trimmed by 6 bases and 5 bases, with 5 bases remaining between them. The CDR3 contains 11 residues. Germline CDR1 and CDR2: MDHEN and SYDVKM. In nucleotides, the CDR3 is TGTGCCAGCAGCGTACACAATGAGCAGTTCTTC. It specifies CASSVHNEQFF.

V is TRBV10-3 and J is TRBJ1-1; 7 nucleotides agree with TRBD1. V lost 7 bases and J lost 4; bases outside the gene matches: 6. The length of the CDR3 is 13 residues. Germline values: CDR1 ENHRY, CDR2 SYGVKD. The CDR3 DNA sequence: TGTGCCATCACAGGGGGAGGTGGCACTGAAGCTTTCTTT. This encodes CAITGGGGTEAFF.

The chain has TRBV9 and TRBJ1-2; no reliable D call. V was clipped by 10 bases and J by 0 bases, with 10 bases between them. The germline CDR1 and CDR2 sequences are SGDLS and YYNGEE. CDR3 length: 12 amino acids. This CDR3 reads CASGWTNYGYTF. The CDR3 bases are TGTGCCTCCGGCTGGACTAACTATGGCTACACCTTC.

This clone was seen just once. The chain combines TRBV21-1 with TRBJ2-1; TRBD1 was called by the table and not checked on the DNA. TRBV21-1 counts as a pseudogene. The CDR3 totals 11 residues. The DNA of the CDR3 is TGTGCCAGCAGCAAGGGGACAGGGTGGTTCTTC. Encoded protein: CASSKGTGWFF.

The chain carries TRBV10-3 and TRBJ1-4, with 8 bases matching TRBD1. The CDR3 length is 15 residues. CDR1 and CDR2 (germline): ENHRY, SYGVKD. The V gene end was trimmed by 6 bases and the J gene end by 3 bases; junction bases not matched to a gene: 6. Written as DNA, the CDR3 is TGTGCCATCAGCGGGGGCAGGGGGCCTAATGAAAAACTGTTTTTT. Its translation: CAISGGRGPNEKLFF.

The CDR3 reads CASSPFRGSNTGELFF. The DNA of the CDR3 is TGCGCCAGCAGCCCCTTCAGGGGGTCGAACACCGGGGAGCTGTTTTTT. V gene TRBV4-1 combines with J gene TRBJ2-2; the match to TRBD1 covers 7 bases. The ends lost 4 bases at V and 0 bases at J; junction bases unmatched: 5. Looked up from germline, CDR1 is MGHRA and CDR2 is YSYEKL. There are 16 residues in the CDR3.

CDR3 protein: CASSLGSGLHYGYTF. The CDR3 coding sequence is TGTGCCAGCAGCTTAGGTTCAGGGCTTCACTATGGCTACACCTTC. V usage is TRBV13 and J usage is TRBJ1-2; D may be TRBD1 (5 bases). The CDR3 loop spans 15 amino acids. Germline V CDR1 and CDR2: PRHDT, FYEKMQ (reference sequence). Trimming pared 0 bases from V and 3 bases from J, leaving 11 bases between. Supplemented by reference TRBV13 and TRBJ1-2, the full variable domain reads AAGVIQSPRHLIKEKRETATLKCYPIPRHDTVYWYQQGPGQDPQFLISFYEKMQSDKGSIPDRFSAQQFSDYHSELNMSSLELGDSALYFCASSLGSGLHYGYTFGSGTRLTVV.

The chain recombines TRBV7-2 with TRBJ1-6, with D perhaps TRBD1 (6 bases). This CDR3 has 13 amino acids. CDR1 is SGHTA and CDR2 is FQGNSA in the germline V gene. Trimming removed 7 bases at V and 5 bases at J, with 9 bases between. The CDR3 region has the DNA TGTGCCAGCACCGGGGACAATAATTCACCCCTCCACTTT. This gives the protein CASTGDNNSPLHF. The full variable domain, rest sourced from reference TRBV7-2 and TRBJ1-6, is GAGVSQSPSNKVTEKGKDVELRCDPISGHTALYWYRQSLGQGLEFLIYFQGNSAPDKSGLPSDRFSAERTGGSVSTLTIQRTQQEDSAVYLCASTGDNNSPLHFGNGTRLTVT.

The V and J genes are TRBV18 and TRBJ1-1; D may be TRBD1 (6 bases). Germline lookup yields CDR1 KGHSH and CDR2 LQKENI. V lost 2 bases and J lost 0, with 13 bases in between. The CDR3 runs 16 residues. As DNA, the CDR3 is TGTGCCAGCTCACCATGGGAGGGACATATGAACACTGAAGCTTTCTTT. As protein: CASSPWEGHMNTEAFF.

The genes are TRBV19 and TRBJ1-1; the match to TRBD1 covers 7 bases. Germline V gives CDR1 LNHDA, CDR2 SQIVND (reference sequence). CDR3 length equals 16 residues. Germline trimming cut 5 bases from V and 1 base from J; bases unmatched to any gene: 10. The CDR3 sequence is CASSAVRQGSNTEAFF. The CDR3 DNA sequence: TGTGCCAGTAGTGCAGTTAGACAGGGTTCGAACACTGAAGCTTTCTTT. The complete variable domain, with remaining parts taken from reference TRBV19 and TRBJ1-1, reads DGGITQSPKYLFRKEGQNVTLSCEQNLNHDAMYWYRQDPGQGLRLIYYSQIVNDFQKGDIAEGYSVSREKKESFPLTVTSAQKNPTAFYLCASSAVRQGSNTEAFFGQGTRLTVV.

The gene calls are TRBV18 and TRBJ1-5; no clear D gene. Germline CDR1 KGHSH, CDR2 LQKENI. The CDR3 has 16 residues. Between the trimmed V and J ends, which lost 3 bases and 7 bases, there was a span of 19 bases. The CDR3 region has the DNA TGTGCCAGCTCACCCCTGACCTCAAACGGTGGCCAGCCCCAGCATTTT. It specifies CASSPLTSNGGQPQHF.

V usage is TRBV6-6 and J usage is TRBJ1-2; the match to TRBD1 covers 7 bases. CDR3 length: 15 amino acids. Per the germline V gene, CDR1 is MNHNY and CDR2 is SVGAGI (reference sequence). The ends lost 2 bases at V and 4 bases at J; junction bases unmatched: 7. The CDR3 loop reads CASSYQMGQRYGYTF. The DNA for the CDR3 is TGTGCCAGCAGTTACCAGATGGGACAGCGCTATGGCTACACCTTC.

This clone was found once. This chain uses TRBV7-2 with TRBJ1-2, with 8 positions matching TRBD1. CDR3 length: 15 amino acids. Trimming at V came to 5 bases and at J to 4 bases, leaving 9 bases not matched to a gene. Germline CDR1 and CDR2: SGHTA and FQGNSA. This CDR3 is CASSPGTGASYGYTF. CDR3 bases: TGTGCCAGCAGCCCGGGGACAGGAGCCTCCTATGGCTACACCTTC.

The V call is TRBV6-1, the J call TRBJ1-5; perhaps TRBD1 as D (5 bases). The V and J ends lost 0 bases and 6 bases respectively, with 12 bases between them. The CDR3 is 15 amino acids. Germline V lookup: CDR1 MNHNS, CDR2 SASEGT. The CDR3 nucleotides are TGTGCCAGCAGTGAAGCGATCTGGGGGACTCAGCCCCAGCATTTT. Encoded protein: CASSEAIWGTQPQHF.

This clone was picked up one time. The chain couples TRBV2 to TRBJ2-3, with 7 positions matching TRBD1. J lost 2 bases, V lost 6 bases, and 11 bases had no gene match. This CDR3 is 16 amino acids long. The germline V gene has CDR1 SNHLY and CDR2 FYNNEI. CDR3 in amino acids: CASSEPRDSNTDTQYF. The DNA of the CDR3 is TGTGCCAGCAGCGAACCACGGGACAGCAACACAGATACGCAGTATTTT.

The V gene is TRBV7-9, the J gene TRBJ2-5; D not resolved. The CDR3 spans 12 residues. Trimming shortened V by 7 bases and J by 4 bases, and 10 bases separated the two germline ends. Germline CDR1 and CDR2: SEHNR and FQNEAQ (reference sequence). In DNA, the CDR3 is TGTGCCAGCATCCTCCCCGGAGAGACCCAGTACTTC. This encodes CASILPGETQYF.

The gene calls are TRBV4-2 and TRBJ2-7; TRBD1 agrees at 11 bases. In germline, CDR1 is LGHNA, CDR2 YNFKEQ. V trimming: 3 bases; J trimming: 4 bases; junction bases outside the gene matches: 8. This CDR3 contains 16 residues. CDR3 nucleotides: TGTGCCAGCAGCCAGGAAGGGACAGGGGGTCGGTACGAGCAGTACTTC. It specifies CASSQEGTGGRYEQYF.

The genes are TRBV18 and TRBJ2-7; 12 bases align to TRBD1. This CDR3 has 15 residues. Trimming at V came to 0 bases and at J to 6 bases, leaving 3 bases not matched to a gene. CDR1 is KGHSH and CDR2 is LQKENI in the germline V gene. CDR3 nucleotide sequence: TGTGCCAGCTCACCACCGGGACAGGGGGCGGGCGAGCAGTACTTC. Protein sequence: CASSPPGQGAGEQYF.

This chain links TRBV2 with TRBJ1-6; weak D call: TRBD1 (6 bases). Trimming left V 5 bases short and J 10 bases short, with 18 bases between. In germline, CDR1 is SNHLY, CDR2 FYNNEI. The CDR3 extends over 15 amino acids. In DNA, the CDR3 is TGTGCCAGCAGTTTTTCGGGGGGCGTAAGCTCACCCCTCCACTTT. Amino acids: CASSFSGGVSSPLHF.